The clone carrying this TCR beta chain has only a few counts. No antigen is known for it. Amplification used 60 Vbeta primers and 13 Jbeta primers. Measured with immunoSEQ multiplex PCR; TCRdb has only the in-frame clones, and not every one. The sample shows 150,000 to 200,000 clones, around 62% of them seen only once. This entry belongs to a study of cytomegalovirus exposure and HLA in healthy donors. With 0 bases removed from V and 0 bases from J, the gap between germline ends came to 8 bases. The CDR3 has 15 amino acids. CDR1 and CDR2 (germline): SGHDT, YYEEEE. Study-wide results and caveats: Based on reports, TCR beta sequences accurately predicted HLA-A and HLA-B alleles for most subjects.

The TCR comes from a man aged 35-49 years in good health and CMV-seronegative. The V gene is TRBV5-6, the J gene TRBJ2-3, with D perhaps TRBD2 (5 bases). The specimen sequenced was PBMCs. In DNA, the CDR3 is TGTGCCAGCAGCTTGGGCGGGCCGAGCACAGATACGCAGTATTTT. It translates to CASSLGGPSTDTQYF.